This passage covers 8 T cell receptor beta chains from one sample sequenced in a study of regulatory T cells in long-lasting Graves disease (dated by TCRdb to about 2021). Libraries came from multiplex PCR. The data were produced on an Illumina HiSeq 4000. CDR3 regions were amplified by Arm-PCR with iRepertoire HTBI primers to construct TCR beta libraries. TCRdb cleaned the public reads at Q25 with fastp, built clones with MiXCR and kept in-frame beta chains. Merged by CDR3 protein, the rows form single entries marked with the most common genes and DNA. The sample has 700,000 or so distinct CDR3 sequences on record, approximately 29% of them singletons. The top ten clones comprise 40% to 55% of the sample. This specimen's time point label, per the study, means: persistent/refractory GD, antithyroid drugs over 5 years with positive TRAb. For both TCR sequencing and RNA sequencing, RNA was extracted from PBMCs in TRIzol.

The material sequenced was peripheral blood mononuclear cells (PBMCs), taken when the disease was refractory, from a patient treated with antithyroid drugs. Every receptor here comes from a female donor with Graves disease.

The V and J genes are TRBV30 and TRBJ2-6; 12 bases align to TRBD1. The CDR3 is made up of 18 amino acids. CDR1 and CDR2 from the germline V gene are GTSNPN and SVGIG (reference sequence). V dropped 2 bases and J dropped 3; count of bases not matched to a gene: 8. The CDR3 is CAWSHPGQGADGANVLTF. The CDR3 DNA sequence: TGTGCCTGGAGTCACCCGGGACAGGGGGCCGATGGGGCCAACGTCCTGACTTTC.

The chain has TRBV7-6 and TRBJ1-1; a weak D match, TRBD1 (6 bases). The CDR3 consists of 15 residues. CDR1 is SGHVS and CDR2 is FNYEAQ in the germline V gene. Deletions cut 1 base from V and 5 bases from J, with 14 bases between. The CDR3: CASSLGSAGETEAFF. Here the CDR3 DNA reads TGTGCCAGCAGCTTAGGTTCAGCAGGGGAGACTGAAGCTTTCTTT.

Turning to this clonotype: At one end, the junction sequence differs from germline, possibly due to a read error. The rearrangement links TRBV19 to TRBJ1-1; D is unclear. This CDR3 comprises 13 residues. The germline V gene has CDR1 LNHDA and CDR2 SQIVND (reference sequence). CDR3 nucleotide sequence: TGTACCAGTAGTATAGTCCCGAACACTGAAGCTTTCTTT. It is translated as CTSSIVPNTEAFF.

This chain links TRBV3-1 with TRBJ1-1; D remains unclear. Per germline, CDR1 LGHDT and CDR2 YNNKEL (reference sequence). The CDR3 covers 12 residues. V was shortened by 0 bases and J by 7 bases, with 6 bases between the two germline ends. The CDR3 nucleotides read TGTGCCAGCAGCCAAGAGGGCGATGAAGCTTTCTTT. Its translation: CASSQEGDEAFF.

This clonotype turned up a few times. The chain carries TRBV9 and TRBJ1-1; TRBD1 might be the D (6 bases). V was cut by 3 bases and J by 10 bases, with 25 bases left in between. This CDR3 has 16 amino acids. The germline V gene encodes CDR1 SGDLS and CDR2 YYNGEE. CDR3: CASSAGGQPSSEGAFF. The CDR3 DNA is TGTGCCAGCAGCGCCGGGGGGCAGCCCTCTTCTGAAGGAGCTTTCTTT.

This clonotype was found a few times. J is TRBJ1-1 and V is TRBV6-5; D possibly corresponds to TRBD1 (6 bases). The CDR3 has 16 amino acids. Trimming shortened V by 0 bases and J by 3 bases, and 14 bases separated the two germline ends. Germline loops: CDR1 MNHEY, CDR2 SVGAGI. DNA of the CDR3: TGTGCCAGCAGTTACTCGAGTGGGGGCTGGGACACTGAAGCTTTCTTT. Translated, it gives CASSYSSGGWDTEAFF.

The rearrangement uses TRBV20-1 and TRBJ2-7, with 13 bases matching TRBD2. Germline lookup yields CDR1 DFQATT and CDR2 SNEGSKA (reference sequence). This CDR3 contains 14 residues. V was pared by 4 bases and J by 4 bases, with 4 bases of the junction left unmatched. The CDR3: CSATTSGRPYEQYF. The CDR3 nucleotides read TGCAGTGCTACGACTAGCGGGAGGCCGTACGAGCAGTACTTC.

This chain links TRBV3-1 with TRBJ2-7; 12 positions agree with TRBD2. Trimming at V came to 1 base and at J to 6 bases, leaving 1 base not matched to a gene. Germline lookup yields CDR1 LGHDT and CDR2 YNNKEL (reference sequence). The CDR3 contains 14 residues. DNA of the CDR3: TGTGCCAGCAGCCAAGGACTAGCGGGAGTCGAGCAGTACTTC. Translated, it gives CASSQGLAGVEQYF.